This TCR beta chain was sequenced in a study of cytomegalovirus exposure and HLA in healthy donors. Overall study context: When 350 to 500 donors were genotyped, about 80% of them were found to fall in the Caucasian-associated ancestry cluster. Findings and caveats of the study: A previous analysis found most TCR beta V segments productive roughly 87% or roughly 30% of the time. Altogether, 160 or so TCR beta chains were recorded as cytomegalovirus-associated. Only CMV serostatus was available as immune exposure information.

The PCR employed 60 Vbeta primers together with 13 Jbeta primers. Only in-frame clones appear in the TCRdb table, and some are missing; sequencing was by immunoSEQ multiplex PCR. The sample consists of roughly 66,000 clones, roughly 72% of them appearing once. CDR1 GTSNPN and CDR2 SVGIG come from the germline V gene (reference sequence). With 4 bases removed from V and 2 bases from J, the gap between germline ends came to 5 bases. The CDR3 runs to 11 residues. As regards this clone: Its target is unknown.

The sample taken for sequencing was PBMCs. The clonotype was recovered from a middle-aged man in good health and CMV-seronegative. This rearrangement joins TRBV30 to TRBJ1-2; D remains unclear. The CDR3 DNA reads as TGTGCCTGGAACGAGAACTATGGCTACACCTTC. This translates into CAWNENYGYTF.